Sequencing of this TCR beta chain was carried out in a study of Ad26.COV2.S vaccination and SARS-CoV-2 variants (dated by TCRdb to the early 2020s). Regarding the study in general: TCRbeta repertoire sequencing served as the tool for gauging how specific and how broad the SARS-CoV-2-reactive T cell receptors were following Ad26.COV2.S vaccination. A total of around 32 samples were included in the TCR-sequenced set, comprising roughly 19 Ad26.COV2.S vaccine recipients, 5 placebo recipients and 8 SARS-CoV-2 convalescent individuals. The study at large found these results: Ad26.COV2.S recipients had higher spike-specific TCR breadth than placebo recipients (P = 0.0014). Non-spike TCR breadth was comparable between vaccine and placebo recipients, consistent with the vaccine containing only spike. After vaccination, substantial breadth of spike-specific CD8+ and CD4+ T cell responses was reported. It was noted by the authors that total T cell responses may have been underestimated by the TCR breadth and depth analyses.

TCRbeta CDR3 regions were sequenced with the immunoSEQ Assay. After extraction, genomic DNA underwent amplification by bias-controlled multiplex PCR, followed by high-throughput sequencing. As for the authors' bioinformatics: To quantify the absolute abundance of each unique TCRbeta CDR3 region, sequences were collapsed and filtered. T cell fraction was estimated by normalization of TCRbeta template counts to usable DNA, with usable DNA being measured through amplification of reference genes present in all nucleated cells. Repertoire TCRs were annotated as SARS-CoV-2-specific by exact matching of V gene, CDR3 amino acid sequence and J gene to a known reactive TCR set. MIRA supplied the reference SARS-CoV-2 TCR set, which was filtered for enrichment in COVID-19-positive ImmuneCODE repertoires so that public or cross-reactive TCRs were removed. Using the MIRA antigens, annotated TCRs were further analysed by specific ORF or by position within an ORF. Depth was the summed frequency of annotated unique rearrangements, while breadth was defined as annotated unique rearrangements over total unique productive rearrangements. Two-sided Wilcoxon rank-sum tests were used to compare TCR breadth between groups. The immuneACCESS repertoire file appears here via TCRdb, limited to in-frame rearrangements. These files lack a portion of the clones; in checked studies, under half of the deficit traces to unresolved V genes, and the cause of the others is not known. That table supplies the V and J calls and clone size; D and trimming were determined from the DNA. This sample gives some 350,000 clones in total; about 91% of them show up just once. 3.9% of the sample comes from the top ten.

Looking up the germline V gene yields CDR1 SGHDN and CDR2 FVKESK. Trimming takes 1 base from V and 6 bases from J, and the germline ends sit 9 bases apart. The CDR3 goes from the cysteine to the phenylalanine over 13 residues. Solely the CDR3 DNA is kept, with 39 bases framed from the first base. On this clone itself: It has no known antigen specificity. No much larger clone is present one base from it, and per-base qualities are unavailable.

The sample's time point label, in plain terms: individuals recovered from natural SARS-CoV-2 infection. The specimen was peripheral blood, collected after recovery from COVID-19. The TCR comes from a human donor who had recovered from COVID-19. The chain links TRBV14 with TRBJ1-1, with the D gene call left open. The DNA sequence is TGTGCCAGCAGCCAAGTCAACACAGCTGAAGCTTTCTTT. Its amino acids are CASSQVNTAEAFF.